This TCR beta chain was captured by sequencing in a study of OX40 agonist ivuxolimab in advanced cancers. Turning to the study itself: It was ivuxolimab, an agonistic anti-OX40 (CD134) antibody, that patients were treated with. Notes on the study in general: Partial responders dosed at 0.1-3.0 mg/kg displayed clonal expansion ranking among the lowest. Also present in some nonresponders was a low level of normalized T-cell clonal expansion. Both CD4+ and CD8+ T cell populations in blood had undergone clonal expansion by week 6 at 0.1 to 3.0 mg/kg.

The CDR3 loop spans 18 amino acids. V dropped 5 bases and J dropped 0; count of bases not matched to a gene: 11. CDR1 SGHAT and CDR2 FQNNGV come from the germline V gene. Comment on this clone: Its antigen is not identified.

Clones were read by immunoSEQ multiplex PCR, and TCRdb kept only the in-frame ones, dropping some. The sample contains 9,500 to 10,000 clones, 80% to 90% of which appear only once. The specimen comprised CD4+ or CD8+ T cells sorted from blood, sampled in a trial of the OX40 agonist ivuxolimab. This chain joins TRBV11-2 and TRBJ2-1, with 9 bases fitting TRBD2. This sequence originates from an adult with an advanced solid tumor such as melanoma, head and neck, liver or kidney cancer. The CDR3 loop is CASSPRLAGLLSYNEQFF. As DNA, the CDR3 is TGTGCCAGCAGCCCGCGGCTAGCGGGACTACTCTCCTACAATGAGCAGTTCTTC.